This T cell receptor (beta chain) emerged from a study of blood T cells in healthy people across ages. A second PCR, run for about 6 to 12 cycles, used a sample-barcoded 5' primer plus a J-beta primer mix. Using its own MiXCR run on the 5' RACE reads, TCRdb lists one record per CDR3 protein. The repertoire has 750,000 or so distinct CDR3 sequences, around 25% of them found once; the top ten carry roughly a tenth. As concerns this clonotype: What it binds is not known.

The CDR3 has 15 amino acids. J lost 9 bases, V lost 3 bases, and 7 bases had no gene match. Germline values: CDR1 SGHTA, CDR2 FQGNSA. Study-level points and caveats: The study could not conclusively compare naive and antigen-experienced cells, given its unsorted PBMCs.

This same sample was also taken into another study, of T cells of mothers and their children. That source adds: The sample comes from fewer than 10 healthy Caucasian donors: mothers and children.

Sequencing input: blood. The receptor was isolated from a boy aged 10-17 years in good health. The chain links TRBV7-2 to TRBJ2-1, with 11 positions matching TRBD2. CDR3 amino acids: CASSFPSGGSGEQFF. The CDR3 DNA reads TGTGCCAGCAGCTTTCCTAGCGGGGGGAGCGGTGAGCAGTTCTTC.